This TCR beta chain stems from a study of early T cells in non-severe SARS-CoV-2 infection (dated by TCRdb to the early 2020s). A note on the overall study: Bulk RNA from unsorted whole blood was used for TCR sequencing, so alpha and beta chains could not be paired. What the work shows at the level of the full study, not this receptor alone: VDJdb matching was skewed toward anti-spike CD8 responses and likely underestimated virus-specific expansions, missing private and CD4 specificities.

Receptors were amplified or captured by 5' RACE. Instrument used: NextSeq 500. The TCR library protocol attached unique molecular identifiers to individual cDNA molecules to correct for sequencing error and PCR bias. Sequencing covered both TCR alpha and beta chains, and within each sample the abundances of alpha and beta sequences were tightly co-correlated. The study's processing was this. Decombinator V4 was used to annotate the V gene, J gene and CDR3 of the TCR sequences. Expanded TCRs were defined as changing significantly between any two time points under a Poisson model with p below 0.0001. TCR abundances were normalised to the total number of TCRs sequenced in each sample and reported as counts per million. MAIT TCRs were defined by TRAV1-2 paired with TRAJ12, TRAJ20 or TRAJ33, and iNKT TCRs by TRAV10 paired with TRAJ18. VDJdb, accessed 1 November 2021, was searched for CMV, EBV and SARS-CoV-2 annotated TCRs, with TCRs annotated for multiple antigens excluded. TCRdb's own reprocessing of the public reads used fastp at Q25 and MiXCR and kept productive beta chains. Duplicate CDR3 protein sequences are folded into a single record with the most common DNA and genes. TCRdb, not the original authors, processed these V and J calls. The sample data list tens of thousands of distinct CDR3 sequences, and 3% to 4% of these were observed just once. The ten largest clones represent around 2.8% of the sample.

A case-control design nested within a healthcare worker cohort in London, UK, was used, with weekly nasopharyngeal swab PCR tests and blood sampling performed. Healthcare workers were recruited between 23 and 31 March 2020, during the week of the UK lockdown, and were followed weekly for up to roughly 16 weeks. This clonotype showed up many times. No antigen is known for it. Base qualities are not recorded, but no much larger clone differs from it by a single base. Measured from the cysteine to the phenylalanine, the CDR3 is 11 residues long. Only CDR3 DNA is held: 33 bases, read in frame from base 1. Per the germline V gene, SGHAT is the CDR1 and FQNNGV is the CDR2. Trimming takes 3 bases from V and 10 bases from J, and the germline ends sit 7 bases apart.

The TCR sequence derives from an adult who was a healthcare worker with PCR-confirmed SARS-CoV-2 infection or an uninfected control (not recorded which). The sequence joins TRBV11-2 to TRBJ2-1, and perhaps TRBD2 as D gene, on 5 matching bases. Sequencing input: whole blood. The CDR3 protein: CASSFGGEQFF. The sequenced DNA is TGTGCCAGCAGCTTTGGCGGGGAGCAGTTCTTC.